Below, 8 T cell receptor beta chains from the same sample are listed, as sequenced in a study of blood T cell repertoires in COVID-19. This table comes from immunoSEQ multiplex PCR, and its TCRdb copy is limited to in-frame clones, with some not included. The sample has about 19,000 clones, about 87% seen once. The source material was peripheral blood. Source of these receptors: a human donor in a cohort sampled during active COVID-19.

To note about this clone: The junction does not match germline at one end; this may be a read error. The chain combines TRBV11-3 with TRBJ2-2; TRBD2 might be the D (6 bases). This CDR3 spans 16 amino acids. Per germline, CDR1 SGHNT and CDR2 YENEEA. CDR3 in DNA: TGTGCCAGCAGTCAAAGCGGCGGGGTAGAACACCGGGGAGCTGTTTTT. It yields the protein CASSQSGGVEHRGAVF. The full variable domain, with the rest looked up from reference TRBV11-3 and TRBJ2-2, is EAGVVQSPRYKIIEKKQPVAFWCNPISGHNTLYWYLQNLGQGPELLIRYENEEAVDDSQLPKDRFSAERLKGVDSTLKIQPAELGDSAVYLCASSQSGGVEHRGAVFGEGSRLTVL.

The chain has TRBV4-2 and TRBJ1-4; TRBD1 might be the D (6 bases). CDR1 is LGHNA, CDR2 YNFKEQ, per germline. Trimming left V 1 base short and J 5 bases short, with 8 bases between. CDR3 length equals 14 residues. The CDR3 DNA reads as TGTGCCAGCAGCCAAGTAACAGGGAATGAAAAACTGTTTTTT. Its translation: CASSQVTGNEKLFF.

This clone turned up a few times. The rearrangement joins TRBV10-1 to TRBJ2-2, with D possibly matching TRBD1 (7 bases). The CDR3 spans 13 residues. Looked up from germline, CDR1 is WNHNN and CDR2 is SYGVQD (reference sequence). V dropped 5 bases and J dropped 7 bases, with 11 bases sitting between them. The CDR3 is CASSQGGHGELFF. The CDR3 coding sequence is TGCGCCAGCAGTCAGGGGGGTCACGGGGAGCTGTTTTTT.

This chain uses TRBV12-2 with TRBJ1-1. TRBV12-2 is assigned pseudogene status. CDR3 size: 18 residues. The CDR3 loop reads CASRLAVYITTENTEAFF. The CDR3, as DNA: TGTGCAAGTCGCTTAGCGGTCTACATTACGACTGAGAACACTGAAGCTTTCTTT.

This clone was observed a single time. The V gene is TRBV15, the J gene TRBJ2-6; the D gene is possibly TRBD1 (7 bases). Germline V CDR1 and CDR2: LNHNV, YYDKDF (reference sequence). The CDR3 loop spans 16 amino acids. The V and J ends lost 9 bases and 1 base respectively, with 16 bases between them. The CDR3 DNA follows: TGTGCCACATCGACAGGGACTCTATCTGGGGCCAACGTCCTGACTTTC. Amino acids: CATSTGTLSGANVLTF.

The chain employs TRBV10-3 and TRBJ2-3, with 16 bases aligning to TRBD2. The CDR3 is made up of 18 amino acids. After removal of 4 bases from V and 2 bases from J, the junction contained 6 bases not matched to a gene. Looked up from germline, CDR1 is ENHRY and CDR2 is SYGVKD. CDR3 in DNA: TGTGCCATCAGTGGAGGTGGGACTAGCGGGAGGGCCACAGATACGCAGTATTTT. As protein: CAISGGGTSGRATDTQYF.

The chain's CDR3 is CASSIRQGVGNSPLHF. The CDR3 nucleotides are TGTGCCAGTAGTATACGACAGGGGGTCGGCAATTCACCCCTCCACTTT. The V and J genes are TRBV19 and TRBJ1-6, with 9 bases that match TRBD1. V lost 2 bases, J lost 7 bases, and 6 bases stayed unmatched. The length of the CDR3 is 16 residues. Germline V lookup: CDR1 LNHDA, CDR2 SQIVND (reference sequence).

This chain uses TRBV6-5 with TRBJ2-1; tentative D call: TRBD2 (5 bases). The V and J ends lost 6 bases and 0 bases respectively, with 12 bases between them. Germline assignment: CDR1 MNHEY and CDR2 SVGAGI. CDR3 size: 15 residues. The CDR3 DNA follows: TGTGCCAGCAGCCTTCTAGCTAGCTCCTACAATGAGCAGTTCTTC. It encodes CASSLLASSYNEQFF.